These 27 T cell receptor beta chains were sequenced from one sample in a study of lymphopenia after photon versus proton radiotherapy. Profiled with immunoSEQ multiplex PCR; TCRdb holds only in-frame clones, not every one. The table lists about 160,000 clones, 75% to 90% of them singletons. The source material was peripheral blood, sampled from a patient treated with photon-based radiotherapy. All receptors come from a man in his forties or fifties with gastric cancer.

This chain connects TRBV5-1 to TRBJ1-5; no clear D. The CDR3 covers 13 residues. Trimming cost V 0 bases and J 6 bases, with 7 bases left between them. The germline gives CDR1 SGHRS, CDR2 YFSETQ. The CDR3 loop reads CASSLGPGQPQHF. The CDR3, as DNA: TGCGCCAGCAGCTTGGGACCGGGTCAGCCCCAGCATTTT.

The gene calls are TRBV2 and TRBJ2-7; TRBD2 might be the D (6 bases). Germline V CDR1 and CDR2: SNHLY, FYNNEI. The CDR3 has 14 amino acids. The V end lost 4 bases, the J end lost 3 bases, and 13 bases lay between the germline ends. CDR3: CASSGPGRDYEQYF. The CDR3 nucleotides are TGTGCCAGCAGTGGGCCAGGGCGGGACTACGAGCAGTACTTC.

The gene calls are TRBV28 and TRBJ2-3; D is possibly TRBD2 (5 bases). The germline V gene has CDR1 MDHEN and CDR2 SYDVKM. Between the trimmed V and J ends, which lost 5 bases and 11 bases, there was a span of 29 bases. The CDR3 length is 17 residues. CDR3 residues: CASSPLGRGSFVNMQYF. DNA of the CDR3: TGTGCCAGCAGTCCCCTGGGGAGAGGGAGCTTTGTAAATATGCAGTATTTT.

This chain joins TRBV14 and TRBJ2-5; 11 nucleotides match TRBD2. Trimming cost V 0 bases and J 2 bases; bases outside gene matches: 5. This CDR3 has 17 amino acids. Germline lookup yields CDR1 SGHDN and CDR2 FVKESK. In DNA form, the CDR3 reads TGTGCCAGCAGCCAAGAGTGGCTAGCGGGAGGACAAGAGACCCAGTACTTC. This translates into CASSQEWLAGGQETQYF.

The J gene is TRBJ2-7, the V gene TRBV6-1; TRBD1 might be the D (5 bases). This CDR3 is 15 amino acids long. V was trimmed by 0 bases and J by 0 bases, leaving 9 bases between them. Germline V gives CDR1 MNHNS, CDR2 SASEGT. Written as DNA, the CDR3 is TGTGCCAGCAGTGAAGCGGAGACAGCCTCCTACGAGCAGTACTTC. Translated, it gives CASSEAETASYEQYF.

With regard to this clone: A junction boundary mismatches the germline segment, possibly from a read error. The chain employs TRBV30 and TRBJ2-1, with TRBD2 matching 7 bases. There are 12 residues in the CDR3. Germline V gene lookup returns CDR1 GTSNPN and CDR2 SVGIG (reference sequence). The CDR3 DNA reads as TGTGCCTGGGGGCGGGACTACCATGAGCAGTTCTTC. This gives the protein CAWGRDYHEQFF.

J is TRBJ1-2 and V is TRBV7-2; TRBD1 might be the D (6 bases). Trimming took 5 bases from V and 4 from J, leaving 14 bases between them. This CDR3 is 14 amino acids long. Germline V lookup: CDR1 SGHTA, CDR2 FQGNSA. CDR3 protein: CASSETGLGYGYTF. CDR3 bases: TGTGCCAGCAGCGAAACAGGGTTGGGCTATGGCTACACCTTC.

The genes are TRBV7-3 and TRBJ1-1; 8 bases fit TRBD1. Germline CDR1 SGHTA, CDR2 FQGTGA. This CDR3 contains 15 residues. J gave up 5 bases and V 5 bases, and 10 bases lay outside the gene matches. For the CDR3, the DNA is TGTGCCAGCAGCCGGTCAGGACAGGGATATACTGAAGCTTTCTTT. Translated, it gives CASSRSGQGYTEAFF.

The chain joins TRBV5-1 to TRBJ2-2, with D possibly being TRBD1 (5 bases). Trimming shortened V by 0 bases and J by 2 bases, and 20 bases separated the two germline ends. This CDR3 has 19 amino acids. CDR1 and CDR2 from the germline V gene are SGHRS and YFSETQ. As DNA, the CDR3 is TGCGCCAGCAGCTTGGCCATGCGAAGGGGCGTATCCAACACCGGGGAGCTGTTTTTT. This translates into CASSLAMRRGVSNTGELFF.

The chain links TRBV27 to TRBJ1-1; 8 bases align to TRBD1. This CDR3 is built from 18 residues. Germline V gene sequence: CDR1 MNHEY, CDR2 SMNVEV (reference sequence). With 3 bases clipped from V and 3 bases from J, the junction kept 15 bases outside the gene matches. DNA of the CDR3: TGTGCCAGCAGTTTTAACCCCGGGACAGGCGAGGGGGACACTGAAGCTTTCTTT. Translated, it gives CASSFNPGTGEGDTEAFF.

This clone was recorded a few times. The chain is built from TRBV19 and TRBJ1-5; D ambiguous. The CDR3 sequence is 13 residues long. Germline V lookup: CDR1 LNHDA, CDR2 SQIVND (reference sequence). Trimming stripped 6 bases from V and 4 bases from J, with 10 bases between. This CDR3 reads CASRPGRNQPQHF. CDR3 in DNA: TGTGCCAGTAGGCCCGGACGGAATCAGCCCCAGCATTTT.

This CDR3 is CASRRTASSYEQYF. The CDR3 DNA reads as TGTGCCAGCAGAAGGACAGCTAGCTCCTACGAGCAGTACTTC. V usage is TRBV6-1 and J usage is TRBJ2-7; D is possibly TRBD1 (6 bases). Germline V gene lookup returns CDR1 MNHNS and CDR2 SASEGT. The CDR3 totals 14 residues. V was clipped by 6 bases and J by 0 bases, with 12 bases between them.

The table lists this clone with a count of one. The chain links TRBV11-2 to TRBJ2-7, with 8 bases lining up with TRBD1. The CDR3 is 16 amino acids. V was clipped by 5 bases and J by 1 base; unmatched bases: 10. The germline V gene encodes CDR1 SGHAT and CDR2 FQNNGV. CDR3 DNA: TGTGCCAGCAGCCAGAAGGGGACAGGCTTATCCTACGAGCAGTACTTC. This gives the protein CASSQKGTGLSYEQYF.

This clone has a single count. The same CDR3 also results from other DNA sequences found in this sample. V gene TRBV10-3 combines with J gene TRBJ2-7; 8 bases agree with TRBD2. The germline CDR1 and CDR2 sequences are ENHRY and SYGVKD. The CDR3 has 15 residues. J was trimmed by 2 bases and V by 0 bases; bases with no gene match: 3. The CDR3 reads CAISESGGRTYEQYF. The CDR3 DNA reads as TGTGCCATCAGTGAGTCGGGCGGGAGGACCTACGAGCAGTACTTC.

The chain couples TRBV7-9 to TRBJ1-1; tentative D call: TRBD1 (6 bases). Trimming took off 5 bases at V and 7 bases at J, with 14 bases between the two ends. This CDR3 comprises 13 residues. Germline CDR1 is SEHNR and CDR2 is FQNEAQ (reference sequence). In DNA form, the CDR3 reads TGTGCCAGCAGCAGCAGACAGGCACTTGAAGCTTTCTTT. This encodes CASSSRQALEAFF.

The chain uses TRBV4-1 and TRBJ2-7; 11 nucleotides agree with TRBD2. With 3 bases clipped from V and 7 bases from J, the junction kept 5 bases outside the gene matches. Per the germline V gene, CDR1 is MGHRA and CDR2 is YSYEKL. The CDR3 extends over 14 amino acids. CDR3 region: CASSQIAGGEEQYF. CDR3 sequence (DNA): TGCGCCAGCAGCCAGATAGCGGGAGGGGAAGAGCAGTACTTC.

The chain carries TRBV19 and TRBJ2-7; D remains unclear. Germline V gene lookup returns CDR1 LNHDA and CDR2 SQIVND (reference sequence). This CDR3 is built from 15 residues. With 1 base removed from V and 1 base from J, the gap between germline ends came to 11 bases. CDR3 DNA: TGTGCCAGTAGTATAGGAGGAGTCAGTTCCTACGAGCAGTACTTC. Amino acids: CASSIGGVSSYEQYF.

Worth noting for this clone: Other DNA sequences within the sample encode an identical CDR3. The rearrangement uses TRBV19 and TRBJ2-2, with D unresolved. The germline V gene encodes CDR1 LNHDA and CDR2 SQIVND (reference sequence). V lost 4 bases, J lost 1 base, and 7 bases lay in between. This CDR3 has 14 residues. CDR3 amino acids: CASSNGRNTGELFF. The CDR3 DNA reads TGTGCCAGTAGTAACGGGCGGAACACCGGGGAGCTGTTTTTT. Full variable domain (missing parts from reference TRBV19 and TRBJ2-2): DGGITQSPKYLFRKEGQNVTLSCEQNLNHDAMYWYRQDPGQGLRLIYYSQIVNDFQKGDIAEGYSVSREKKESFPLTVTSAQKNPTAFYLCASSNGRNTGELFFGEGSRLTVL.

The V and J genes are TRBV18 and TRBJ1-1; maybe TRBD1 (6 bases). Germline loops: CDR1 KGHSH, CDR2 LQKENI. Trimming took 2 bases from V and 1 from J, leaving 14 bases between them. The CDR3 spans 16 residues. Here the CDR3 reads CASSPGGSRQNTEAFF. The CDR3 DNA reads TGTGCCAGCTCACCAGGGGGCTCCAGGCAGAACACTGAAGCTTTCTTT. The full variable domain, with the rest looked up from reference TRBV18 and TRBJ1-1, is NAGVMQNPRHLVRRRGQEARLRCSPMKGHSHVYWYRQLPEEGLKFMVYLQKENIIDESGMPKERFSAEFPKEGPSILRIQQVVRGDSAAYFCASSPGGSRQNTEAFFGQGTRLTVV.

This clone was detected once. Other DNA variants within this sample encode the same CDR3. This chain uses TRBV18 with TRBJ2-7, with D unresolved. The CDR3 is 12 residues long. Looked up from germline, CDR1 is KGHSH and CDR2 is LQKENI. V lost 3 bases, J lost 0 bases, and 3 bases lay in between. DNA for the CDR3: TGTGCCAGCTCACCGTCCTCCTACGAGCAGTACTTC. It translates to CASSPSSYEQYF.

This clone was detected only once. V is TRBV6-5 and J is TRBJ1-1, with D possibly being TRBD1 (5 bases). The CDR3 has 15 amino acids. Trimming took off 0 bases at V and 1 base at J, with 9 bases between the two ends. Looked up from germline, CDR1 is MNHEY and CDR2 is SVGAGI. The CDR3 loop is CASSYSRRGNTEAFF. In DNA form, the CDR3 reads TGTGCCAGCAGTTACTCGAGGAGGGGGAACACTGAAGCTTTCTTT.

The CDR3 bases are TGTGCCAGCAGTTTAGTACAGGAGTCCTACGAGCAGTACTTC. Protein sequence: CASSLVQESYEQYF. The rearrangement uses TRBV28 and TRBJ2-7; a weak D match, TRBD1 (5 bases). Germline V gives CDR1 MDHEN, CDR2 SYDVKM. The V gene lost 2 bases and the J gene lost 1 base, with 9 bases spanning the gap. The CDR3 covers 14 residues. Full variable domain (missing parts from reference TRBV28 and TRBJ2-7): DVKVTQSSRYLVKRTGEKVFLECVQDMDHENMFWYRQDPGLGLRLIYFSYDVKMKEKGDIPEGYSVSREKKERFSLILESASTNQTSMYLCASSLVQESYEQYFGPGTRLTVT.

The chain carries TRBV9 and TRBJ2-1; tentatively, D is TRBD1 (7 bases). The CDR3 contains 16 residues. V dropped 1 base and J dropped 6 bases, with 17 bases sitting between them. Germline assignment: CDR1 SGDLS and CDR2 YYNGEE. Here the CDR3 reads CASSVIAGGSGNEQFF. The CDR3 nucleotides are TGTGCCAGCAGCGTAATTGCAGGGGGGTCGGGCAATGAGCAGTTCTTC. The full variable domain, in which reference TRBV9 and TRBJ2-1 provide the parts outside the CDR3, is DSGVTQTPKHLITATGQRVTLRCSPRSGDLSVYWYQQSLDQGLQFLIQYYNGEERAKGNILERFSAQQFPDLHSELNLSSLELGDSALYFCASSVIAGGSGNEQFFGPGTRLTVL.

The DNA of the CDR3 is TGCAGCGTCCCCACTGGGGCAGGAGACACTGAAGCTTTCTTT. Amino acids: CSVPTGAGDTEAFF. This rearrangement joins TRBV29-1 to TRBJ1-1, with D possibly TRBD1 on 5 matching bases. Per the germline V gene, CDR1 is SQVTM and CDR2 is ANQGSEA. The CDR3 is 14 residues long. The ends were cut back, 6 bases at V and 3 bases at J, with 17 bases in the middle.

The chain has TRBV6-4 and TRBJ2-1; 12 bases map to TRBD2. Per the germline V gene, CDR1 is MRHNA and CDR2 is SNTAGT. V gave up 4 bases and J gave up 5 bases; unmatched junction bases: 6. The CDR3 spans 16 residues. CDR3 nucleotide sequence: TGTGCCAGCAGTGCCGCTAGCGGGAGGGCCAACAATGAGCAGTTCTTC. This translates into CASSAASGRANNEQFF.

V gene TRBV19 combines with J gene TRBJ2-1, with 7 bases matching TRBD2. Germline trimming cut 3 bases from V and 8 bases from J; bases unmatched to any gene: 7. This CDR3 is built from 14 residues. Germline CDR1 reads LNHDA; CDR2 reads SQIVND (reference sequence). CDR3 in amino acids: CASSIGGSRYEQFF. In DNA, the CDR3 is TGTGCCAGTAGTATCGGCGGGAGTCGGTATGAGCAGTTCTTC.

This chain uses TRBV7-9 with TRBJ2-7; D may match TRBD1 or TRBD2 (5 bases each). The V end was cut by 3 bases, the J end by 3 bases, with 15 bases between. CDR3 length equals 15 residues. Germline V gives CDR1 SEHNR, CDR2 FQNEAQ (reference sequence). This CDR3 reads CASSFETGTGYEQYF. The CDR3 DNA reads as TGTGCCAGCAGCTTCGAGACCGGGACGGGCTACGAGCAGTACTTC. The whole variable domain, remainder taken from reference TRBV7-9 and TRBJ2-7, is DTGVSQNPRHKITKRGQNVTFRCDPISEHNRLYWYRQTLGQGPEFLTYFQNEAQLEKSRLLSDRFSAERPKGSFSTLEIQRTEQGDSAMYLCASSFETGTGYEQYFGPGTRLTVT.